These 15 T cell receptor beta chains were sequenced from one sample in a study of neurological immune-mediated disorders. One entry per CDR3 protein results from TCRdb running MiXCR on the 5' RACE reads. The repertoire holds roughly 36,000 distinct CDR3 sequences, 7% to 8.5% seen once, with 5.7% in the top ten. The sequencing input was CD4+ T cells from blood. Every receptor here comes from a man aged 50-60 years in good health.

This clonotype was counted many times. The V and J genes are TRBV20-1 and TRBJ1-1; D is perhaps TRBD1 (5 bases). The CDR3 length is 11 residues. Germline lookup yields CDR1 DFQATT and CDR2 SNEGSKA (reference sequence). V lost 6 bases, J lost 4 bases, and 9 bases lay in between. The CDR3 here is CSAPGGTEAFF. DNA of the CDR3: TGCAGTGCCCCCGGGGGCACTGAAGCTTTCTTT.

This clonotype was recorded at least ten times. This chain joins TRBV7-2 and TRBJ2-3, with D perhaps matching TRBD2 (7 bases). The CDR3 extends over 16 amino acids. Germline V gene lookup returns CDR1 SGHTA and CDR2 FQGNSA. The ends were cut back, 1 base at V and 3 bases at J, with 14 bases in the middle. The DNA for the CDR3 is TGTGCCAGCAGCTTAGTAGGGGGGGTAAGAACAGATACGCAGTATTTT. Translating it yields CASSLVGGVRTDTQYF.

Many counts were recorded for this clonotype. This rearrangement joins TRBV4-2 to TRBJ2-4, with 12 bases matching TRBD2. V lost 1 base and J lost 0; bases outside the gene matches: 7. The CDR3 runs 19 residues. Germline-derived CDR1 and CDR2 are LGHNA and YNFKEQ. The chain's CDR3 is CASSQVMASGRVAKNIQYF. The CDR3 nucleotides read TGTGCCAGCAGCCAAGTGATGGCTAGCGGGAGGGTAGCCAAAAACATTCAGTACTTC.

This clonotype has a count of ten or more. V and J are TRBV7-9 and TRBJ2-7; D ambiguous. V lost 4 bases to trimming and J lost 2 bases, with 9 bases between them. The CDR3 is 13 amino acids. CDR1 SEHNR and CDR2 FQNEAQ come from the germline V gene (reference sequence). The CDR3 coding sequence is TGTGCCAGCAGCTCGGCCCGCACCTACGAGCAGTACTTC. This encodes CASSSARTYEQYF. Filled out from reference TRBV7-9 and TRBJ2-7, the complete variable domain reads DTGVSQNPRHKITKRGQNVTFRCDPISEHNRLYWYRQTLGQGPEFLTYFQNEAQLEKSRLLSDRFSAERPKGSFSTLEIQRTEQGDSAMYLCASSSARTYEQYFGPGTRLTVT.

The gene calls are TRBV18 and TRBJ2-5; D is unclear. The germline V gene encodes CDR1 KGHSH and CDR2 LQKENI. The CDR3 extends over 13 amino acids. V lost 3 bases and J 7 bases, leaving 12 bases between the germline ends. In DNA form, the CDR3 reads TGTGCCAGCTCACCGGCAAGTCTATGGACCCAGTACTTC. Its translation: CASSPASLWTQYF.

This clonotype was recorded many times. The chain couples TRBV20-1 to TRBJ2-7, with 8 bases matching TRBD1. Unmatched junction bases numbered 4, after V lost 6 bases and J lost 3 bases. The length of the CDR3 is 12 residues. In germline, CDR1 is DFQATT, CDR2 SNEGSKA (reference sequence). CDR3 DNA sequence: TGCAGTGCCCCCGGACAGGGCTACGAGCAGTACTTC. Translation gives CSAPGQGYEQYF.

This clonotype was seen more than once but under ten times. The chain uses TRBV9 and TRBJ2-1, with D hard to call. Trimming removed 0 bases from V and 4 bases from J, with 11 bases in between. Germline CDR1 SGDLS, CDR2 YYNGEE. The CDR3 totals 15 residues. The CDR3 loop reads CASSVEVAYYNEQFF. The CDR3 DNA reads as TGTGCCAGCAGCGTAGAGGTGGCTTATTACAATGAGCAGTTCTTC.

This clonotype was detected many times. The chain uses TRBV20-1 and TRBJ2-7; D remains ambiguous. Trimming stripped 1 base from V and 0 bases from J, with 7 bases between. CDR3 length equals 13 residues. Germline CDR1 is DFQATT and CDR2 is SNEGSKA (reference sequence). In DNA form, the CDR3 reads TGCAGTGCTAGAGGGCACGTCTCCTACGAGCAGTACTTC. Amino acids: CSARGHVSYEQYF.

In this sample, this clonotype turned up many times. The chain links TRBV5-1 to TRBJ1-4; no clear D gene. CDR3 length equals 15 residues. The V gene's germline CDR1 is SGHRS and CDR2 YFSETQ. Trimming cost V 0 bases and J 3 bases, with 9 bases left between them. In nucleotides, the CDR3 is TGCGCCAGCAGCTTGGGCGGGGTGGCTAATGAAAAACTGTTTTTT. This gives the protein CASSLGGVANEKLFF.

Many counts were recorded for this clonotype. The rearrangement uses TRBV29-1 and TRBJ1-3; a possible D gene is TRBD1 (5 bases). The germline V and J ends were trimmed by 5 bases and 0 bases, with 5 bases remaining between them. Germline assignment: CDR1 SQVTM and CDR2 ANQGSEA. The CDR3 covers 12 residues. Written as DNA, the CDR3 is TGCAGCGTTACAGGCTCTGGAAACACCATATATTTT. It is translated as CSVTGSGNTIYF.

In its sample, this clonotype was seen many times. The J gene is TRBJ1-1, the V gene TRBV5-1; TRBD1 aligns across 7 bases. The CDR3 length is 14 residues. Germline V gene sequence: CDR1 SGHRS, CDR2 YFSETQ. V lost 4 bases, J lost 1 base, and 4 bases stayed unmatched. The DNA for the CDR3 is TGCGCCAGCAGCGCACAGGGGCAGAACACTGAAGCTTTCTTT. Protein sequence: CASSAQGQNTEAFF.

V gene TRBV7-6 combines with J gene TRBJ1-3, with TRBD1 matching over 9 bases. V was clipped by 1 base and J by 3 bases; unmatched bases: 4. This CDR3 has 16 residues. In germline, CDR1 is SGHVS, CDR2 FNYEAQ. The chain's CDR3 is CASSLEGTGFGNTIYF. The CDR3 DNA reads as TGTGCCAGCAGCTTAGAGGGGACAGGGTTTGGAAACACCATATATTTT.

This clonotype was seen many times. This chain links TRBV18 with TRBJ1-1; D perhaps matches TRBD1 (5 bases). Germline V gives CDR1 KGHSH, CDR2 LQKENI. This CDR3 spans 18 amino acids. Trimming cost V 2 bases and J 1 base, with 20 bases left between them. This CDR3 is CASSPIRVRGETNTEAFF. DNA for the CDR3: TGTGCCAGCTCACCAATTCGAGTTCGGGGGGAAACGAACACTGAAGCTTTCTTT.

This clonotype has at least ten counts. The chain carries TRBV7-2 and TRBJ2-7, with 10 bases lining up with TRBD2. The germline V gene has CDR1 SGHTA and CDR2 FQGNSA. The ends lost 0 bases at V and 0 bases at J; junction bases unmatched: 5. The CDR3 spans 17 residues. The CDR3 here is CASSLAQASGSSYEQYF. The CDR3 region has the DNA TGTGCCAGCAGCTTAGCGCAGGCTAGCGGGAGCTCCTACGAGCAGTACTTC.

This clonotype was picked up many times. The gene calls are TRBV28 and TRBJ2-1; 8 positions match TRBD2. CDR3 size: 13 residues. Per germline, CDR1 MDHEN and CDR2 SYDVKM. After removal of 10 bases from V and 4 bases from J, the junction contained 6 bases not matched to a gene. This chain's CDR3 is CAIKAGEYNEQFF. CDR3 in DNA: TGTGCCATAAAAGCGGGAGAATACAATGAGCAGTTCTTC.